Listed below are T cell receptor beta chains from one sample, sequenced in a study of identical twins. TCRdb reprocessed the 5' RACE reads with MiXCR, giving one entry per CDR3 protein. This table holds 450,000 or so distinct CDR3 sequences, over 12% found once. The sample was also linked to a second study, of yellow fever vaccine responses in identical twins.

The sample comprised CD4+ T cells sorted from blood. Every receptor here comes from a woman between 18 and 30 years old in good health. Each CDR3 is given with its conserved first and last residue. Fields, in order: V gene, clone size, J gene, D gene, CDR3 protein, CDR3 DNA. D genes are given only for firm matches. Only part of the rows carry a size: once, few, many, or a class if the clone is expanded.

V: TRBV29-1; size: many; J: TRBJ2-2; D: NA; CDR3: CSVVMGFDTGELFF; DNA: TGCAGCGTTGTCATGGGGTTTGACACCGGGGAGCTGTTTTTT
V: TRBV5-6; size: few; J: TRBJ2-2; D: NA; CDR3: CASIPKPGTEANTGELFF; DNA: TGTGCCAGCATTCCTAAACCCGGGACCGAGGCGAACACCGGGGAGCTGTTTTTT
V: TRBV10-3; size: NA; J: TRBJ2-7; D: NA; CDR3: CAISVQQGGVYEQYF; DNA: TGTGCCATCAGTGTACAACAGGGGGGGGTCTACGAGCAGTACTTC
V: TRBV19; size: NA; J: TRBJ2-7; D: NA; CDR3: CASSMARDYEQYF; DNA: TGTGCCAGTAGTATGGCCAGGGACTACGAGCAGTACTTC
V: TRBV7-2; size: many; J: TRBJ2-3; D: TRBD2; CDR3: CASSSHVRGGHTDTQYF; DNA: TGTGCCAGCAGCTCTCACGTCCGCGGGGGGCACACAGATACGCAGTATTTT
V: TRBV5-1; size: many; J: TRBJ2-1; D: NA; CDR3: CASTRDAGSGNEQFF; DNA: TGCGCCAGCACCCGGGACGCAGGATCGGGGAATGAGCAGTTCTTC
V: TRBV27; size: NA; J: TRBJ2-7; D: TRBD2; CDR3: CASSDGLAGAHYEQYF; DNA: TGTGCCAGCAGTGACGGGTTAGCGGGGGCCCACTACGAGCAGTACTTC
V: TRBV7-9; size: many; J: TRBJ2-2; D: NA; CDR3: CASSLAQSGTGELFF; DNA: TGTGCCAGCAGCTTAGCGCAATCGGGTACCGGGGAGCTGTTTTTT
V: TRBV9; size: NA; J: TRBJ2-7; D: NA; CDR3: CASSVAPAGGLEQYF; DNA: TGTGCCAGCAGCGTGGCCCCGGCGGGTGGATTGGAGCAGTACTTC
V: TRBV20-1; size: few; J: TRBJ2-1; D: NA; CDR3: CSARDQHEQFF; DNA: TGCAGTGCTAGAGATCAGCATGAGCAGTTCTTC